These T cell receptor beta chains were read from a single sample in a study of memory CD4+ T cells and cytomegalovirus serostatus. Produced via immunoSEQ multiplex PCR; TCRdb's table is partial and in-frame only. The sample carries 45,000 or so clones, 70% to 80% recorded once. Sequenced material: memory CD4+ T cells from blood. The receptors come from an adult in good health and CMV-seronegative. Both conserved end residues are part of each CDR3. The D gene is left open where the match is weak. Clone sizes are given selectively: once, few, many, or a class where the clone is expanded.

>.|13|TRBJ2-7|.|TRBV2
TGTGCCAGCAGAGTTGGGACGGCGTACGAGCAGTACTTC
CASRVGTAYEQYF
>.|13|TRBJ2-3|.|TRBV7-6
TGTGCCAGCAGCTCCGGGGGATATGATACGCAGTATTTT
CASSSGGYDTQYF
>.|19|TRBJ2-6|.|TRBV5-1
TGCGCCAGCAGCTACGACCTAGGCCTTTTCAGCTCTGGGGCCAACGTCCTGACTTTC
CASSYDLGLFSSGANVLTF
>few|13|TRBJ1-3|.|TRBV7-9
TGTGCCAGCGGGCCCCGAGACAGAAACACCATATATTTT
CASGPRDRNTIYF
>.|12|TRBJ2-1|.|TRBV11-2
TGTGCCAGCAGCTTCAAGCGGAATGAGCAGTTCTTC
CASSFKRNEQFF
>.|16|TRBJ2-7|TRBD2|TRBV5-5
TGTGCCAGCAGCCCAACACTAGCGGAAAGTCCCTACGAGCAGTACTTC
CASSPTLAESPYEQYF
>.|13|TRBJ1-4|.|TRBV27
TGTGCCAGCAGTTTATCCGGGGAGAGAAAACTGTTTTTT
CASSLSGERKLFF
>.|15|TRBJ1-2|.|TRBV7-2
TGTGCCAGCAGCTTAGCGCCGACAGGAGGGGATGGCTACACCTTC
CASSLAPTGGDGYTF
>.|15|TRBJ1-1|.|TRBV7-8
TGTGCCAGCAGTTACACCCGACAGGTTAACACTGAAGCTTTCTTT
CASSYTRQVNTEAFF
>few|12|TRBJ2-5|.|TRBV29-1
TGCAGCGTTGATGAGGGCGGCGAGACCCAGTACTTC
CSVDEGGETQYF
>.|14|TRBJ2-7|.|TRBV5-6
TGTGCCAGCAGCTACGATAGCGGCTCCTACGAGCAGTACTTC
CASSYDSGSYEQYF
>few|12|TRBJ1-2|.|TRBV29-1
TGCAGCGTTGAAGACATCAACTATGGCTACACCTTC
CSVEDINYGYTF
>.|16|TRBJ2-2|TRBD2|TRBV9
TGTGCCAGCAGCCCGAGCGGGGGACCGAACACCGGGGAGCTGTTTTTT
CASSPSGGPNTGELFF
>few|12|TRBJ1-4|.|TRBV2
TGTGCCAGCAGTATACATGATGAAAAACTGTTTTTT
CASSIHDEKLFF
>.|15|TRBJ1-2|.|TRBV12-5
TGTGCTAGTGGCCCCATCGGGCAATCTAACTATGGCTACACCTTC
CASGPIGQSNYGYTF
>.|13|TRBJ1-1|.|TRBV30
TGTGCCTGGAGTCTCGGACAGTTTGGGGAAGCTTTCTTT
CAWSLGQFGEAFF
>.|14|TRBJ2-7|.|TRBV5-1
TGCGCCAGCAGCTTGGGCCTTTCAGGGTACGAGCAGTACTTC
CASSLGLSGYEQYF